Below are 23 T cell receptor beta chains sequenced from a single sample in a study of blood T cell repertoires in COVID-19. Generated by immunoSEQ multiplex PCR, the TCRdb table keeps only in-frame clones and is missing some. The table shows about 290,000 clones, with around four fifths occurring only once. The sample taken for sequencing was peripheral blood. All receptors come from a woman aged 45-59 years with active or convalescent COVID-19.

This clone was found once. This rearrangement joins TRBV10-3 to TRBJ2-7; tentative D call: TRBD2 (6 bases). Germline V lookup: CDR1 ENHRY, CDR2 SYGVKD. The CDR3 sequence is 13 residues long. V was shortened by 7 bases and J by 6 bases, with 16 bases between the two germline ends. This CDR3 is CAIKNLGGTEQYF. The CDR3 DNA is TGTGCCATCAAAAATTTAGGCGGGACCGAGCAGTACTTC.

The CDR3 loop is CASSLPWRDRGLQETQYF. In nucleotides, the CDR3 is TGTGCCAGCAGTTTACCCTGGCGGGACAGGGGGCTTCAAGAGACCCAGTACTTC. The V call is TRBV28, the J call TRBJ2-5; 12 bases are shared with TRBD1. Germline V CDR1 and CDR2: MDHEN, SYDVKM. This CDR3 has 18 amino acids. V was pared by 2 bases and J by 2 bases, with 9 bases of the junction left unmatched.

This chain uses TRBV7-9 with TRBJ1-2; D is unclear. The V gene's germline CDR1 is SEHNR and CDR2 FQNEAQ (reference sequence). The CDR3 is made up of 13 amino acids. V lost 5 bases and J 5 bases, leaving 12 bases between the germline ends. Here the CDR3 DNA reads TGTGCCAGCAGCCCTGACGGGGAGTATGGCTACACCTTC. Amino acids: CASSPDGEYGYTF. Complete variable domain (other parts from reference TRBV7-9 and TRBJ1-2): DTGVSQNPRHKITKRGQNVTFRCDPISEHNRLYWYRQTLGQGPEFLTYFQNEAQLEKSRLLSDRFSAERPKGSFSTLEIQRTEQGDSAMYLCASSPDGEYGYTFGSGTRLTVV.

This clone has only a few counts. This chain links TRBV7-8 with TRBJ1-2, with D possibly being TRBD1 (5 bases). The CDR3 sequence is 13 residues long. V was trimmed by 3 bases and J by 4 bases, leaving 9 bases between them. Germline CDR1 SGHVS, CDR2 FQNEAQ. The CDR3 loop is CASSFGGVYGYTF. CDR3 in DNA: TGTGCCAGCAGCTTTGGGGGGGTCTATGGCTACACCTTC.

This rearrangement joins TRBV5-5 to TRBJ1-1, with D possibly being TRBD1 (6 bases). Germline CDR1 SGHKS, CDR2 YYEKEE (reference sequence). Trimming cost V 3 bases and J 3 bases, with 15 bases left between them. The CDR3 is 15 amino acids. The CDR3 loop reads CASSSFGYRDTEAFF. Written as DNA, the CDR3 is TGTGCCAGCAGCTCATTTGGATACAGGGACACTGAAGCTTTCTTT. Full variable domain (outside the CDR3, taken from reference TRBV5-5 and TRBJ1-1): DAGVTQSPTHLIKTRGQQVTLRCSPISGHKSVSWYQQVLGQGPQFIFQYYEKEERGRGNFPDRFSARQFPNYSSELNVNALLLGDSALYLCASSSFGYRDTEAFFGQGTRLTVV.

This clone was picked up one time. The V and J genes are TRBV5-1 and TRBJ2-1, with 9 bases matching TRBD1. The germline V gene encodes CDR1 SGHRS and CDR2 YFSETQ. The J segment lost 10 bases and the V segment lost 4 bases, leaving 9 bases of the junction unmatched. The CDR3 loop spans 14 amino acids. CDR3 nucleotide sequence: TGCGCCAGCAGCAGCCGGGACAGGGTATTGGAGCAGTTCTTC. As protein: CASSSRDRVLEQFF.

The chain uses TRBV11-2 and TRBJ1-4, with D perhaps TRBD1 (5 bases). Looked up from germline, CDR1 is SGHAT and CDR2 is FQNNGV. The CDR3 extends over 12 amino acids. Between the trimmed V and J ends, which lost 2 bases and 14 bases, there was a span of 12 bases. This CDR3 is CASSLNGQTLFF. CDR3 nucleotide sequence: TGTGCCAGCAGCTTAAACGGACAAACGCTGTTTTTT.

The V and J genes are TRBV6-5 and TRBJ2-1, with 9 bases that match TRBD2. J was trimmed by 10 bases and V by 7 bases; bases with no gene match: 14. The CDR3 has 15 residues. Germline-derived CDR1 and CDR2 are MNHEY and SVGAGI. The CDR3 DNA follows: TGTGCCAGCACTACGGACGTAGCGGGAGCGAGGGAGCAGTTCTTC. Encoded protein: CASTTDVAGAREQFF.

This chain connects TRBV28 to TRBJ1-1, with 9 bases fitting TRBD1. The CDR3 has 15 amino acids. Germline CDR1 MDHEN, CDR2 SYDVKM. Germline trimming cut 5 bases from V and 3 bases from J; bases unmatched to any gene: 7. CDR3 in amino acids: CASSGPQGAHTEAFF. CDR3 coding DNA: TGTGCCAGCAGTGGCCCACAGGGGGCACACACTGAAGCTTTCTTT.

This clone was seen once. DNA of the CDR3: TGTGCCAGCAGTTGGCCGGGAACTCTAAATCAGCCCCAGCATTTT. This codes for CASSWPGTLNQPQHF. The chain is built from TRBV27 and TRBJ1-5; D unresolved. The CDR3 length is 15 residues. CDR1 is MNHEY, CDR2 SMNVEV, per germline (reference sequence). With 4 bases removed from V and 4 bases from J, the gap between germline ends came to 14 bases.

V is TRBV2 and J is TRBJ1-3; D gene uncertain. Looked up from germline, CDR1 is SNHLY and CDR2 is FYNNEI. Trimming shortened V by 3 bases and J by 3 bases, and 6 bases separated the two germline ends. The CDR3 consists of 13 residues. This CDR3 reads CASSEGFGNTIYF. The DNA for the CDR3 is TGTGCCAGCAGTGAGGGCTTTGGAAACACCATATATTTT.

The rearrangement joins TRBV12-3 or TRBV12-4 to TRBJ2-2; unclear D gene. The CDR3 consists of 12 residues. Trimming took 2 bases from V and 8 from J, leaving 6 bases between them. CDR3 coding DNA: TGTGCCAGCAGTTTATCCTTAGGGGAGCTGTTTTTT. As protein: CASSLSLGELFF.

The V gene is TRBV4-1, the J gene TRBJ2-7, with 8 bases lining up with TRBD2. Trimming removed 0 bases from V and 2 bases from J; junction bases left unmatched: 12. The CDR3 has 18 residues. Germline loops: CDR1 MGHRA, CDR2 YSYEKL. The CDR3 protein is CASSQESLAGAPAYEQYF. CDR3 nucleotides: TGCGCCAGCAGCCAAGAAAGCCTAGCGGGTGCCCCCGCCTACGAGCAGTACTTC.

The chain is built from TRBV2 and TRBJ1-1; 9 bases align to TRBD1. This CDR3 has 16 residues. With V trimmed by 6 bases and J by 10 bases, 18 bases remained unmatched. Germline CDR1 and CDR2: SNHLY and FYNNEI. CDR3 in amino acids: CASSSSLGQGIRGAFF. The CDR3 DNA sequence: TGTGCCAGCAGCTCATCTCTGGGACAGGGTATAAGGGGAGCTTTCTTT.

This clone was seen once. The CDR3 here is CASSPGGGPYEQYF. The CDR3 DNA is TGTGCCAGCTCACCCGGGGGGGGGCCCTACGAGCAGTACTTC. V gene TRBV18 combines with J gene TRBJ2-7; TRBD2 aligns across 8 bases. The germline V gene encodes CDR1 KGHSH and CDR2 LQKENI. CDR3 length: 14 residues. V trimming: 3 bases; J trimming: 2 bases; junction bases outside the gene matches: 3.

This chain uses TRBV5-5 with TRBJ1-1, with D perhaps TRBD1 (5 bases). V gave up 5 bases and J gave up 1 base, with 18 bases separating them. Germline CDR1 and CDR2: SGHKS and YYEKEE (reference sequence). The CDR3 has 16 amino acids. The DNA of the CDR3 is TGTGCCAGCAGTCACTTGCCAGGGATCTCGAACACTGAAGCTTTCTTT. The encoded protein is CASSHLPGISNTEAFF. Supplemented by reference TRBV5-5 and TRBJ1-1, the full variable domain reads DAGVTQSPTHLIKTRGQQVTLRCSPISGHKSVSWYQQVLGQGPQFIFQYYEKEERGRGNFPDRFSARQFPNYSSELNVNALLLGDSALYLCASSHLPGISNTEAFFGQGTRLTVV.

The rearrangement links TRBV5-6 to TRBJ2-3; 10 bases line up with TRBD2. Germline CDR1 reads SGHDT; CDR2 reads YYEEEE. CDR3 length: 14 residues. V lost 4 bases to trimming and J lost 4 bases; unmatched junction nucleotides: 3. In DNA, the CDR3 is TGTGCCAGCAGCCCAGCGGGAGGGGCAGATACGCAGTATTTT. Protein: CASSPAGGADTQYF.

The genes are TRBV3-1 (or the pseudogene TRBV3-2) and TRBJ2-7; 9 bases align to TRBD2. There are 18 residues in the CDR3. Germline CDR1 LGHDT, CDR2 YNNKEL (reference sequence). J gave up 3 bases and V 0 bases, and 12 bases lay outside the gene matches. The CDR3 loop is CASSQDSGLAGNFYEQYF. CDR3 sequence (DNA): TGTGCCAGCAGCCAAGATAGTGGTCTAGCGGGGAACTTCTACGAGCAGTACTTC.

The chain combines TRBV5-1 with TRBJ2-3; 9 bases align to TRBD1. V lost 4 bases, J lost 5 bases, and 8 bases stayed unmatched. Germline V gene sequence: CDR1 SGHRS, CDR2 YFSETQ. This CDR3 has 15 amino acids. In DNA form, the CDR3 reads TGCGCCAGCAGCGAGGGACAGGGAGGGAAAGATACGCAGTATTTT. Residues: CASSEGQGGKDTQYF.

CDR3 amino acids: CASSAVRTGYHEQYF. CDR3 sequence (DNA): TGTGCCAGCAGTGCCGTGAGGACAGGCTATCACGAGCAGTACTTC. The rearrangement links TRBV2 to TRBJ2-7, with 7 bases lining up with TRBD1. The V segment lost 4 bases and the J segment 5 bases; nucleotides outside the gene matches: 11. The CDR3 loop spans 15 amino acids. The germline CDR1 and CDR2 sequences are SNHLY and FYNNEI.

The chain has TRBV14 and TRBJ2-1; TRBD2 might be the D (5 bases). CDR1 and CDR2 (germline): SGHDN, FVKESK. Trimming took off 4 bases at V and 3 bases at J, with 16 bases between the two ends. This CDR3 region has 16 residues. Here the CDR3 reads CASSLLANDNYNEQFF. CDR3 coding DNA: TGTGCCAGCAGCCTTCTAGCTAATGATAACTACAATGAGCAGTTCTTC.

The chain recombines TRBV29-1 with TRBJ2-7; 10 nucleotides align to TRBD1. From germline, CDR1 is SQVTM and CDR2 ANQGSEA. J lost 2 bases, V lost 5 bases, and 6 bases had no gene match. There are 14 residues in the CDR3. CDR3 in amino acids: CSVLDRGLTYEQYF. The CDR3, as DNA: TGCAGCGTTTTAGACAGGGGGCTGACCTACGAGCAGTACTTC.

This clone has ten or more counts. CDR3 sequence (DNA): TGTGCCAGCAGCTTAGAAGGGCTAGCGGTCACAGATACGCAGTATTTT. Translation gives CASSLEGLAVTDTQYF. This chain joins TRBV7-2 and TRBJ2-3; 7 bases line up with TRBD2. Trimming took 1 base from V and 2 from J; bases not matched to a gene: 6. Looked up from germline, CDR1 is SGHTA and CDR2 is FQGNSA. The CDR3 spans 16 residues.